This TCR beta chain is drawn from a study of blood T cell repertoires in COVID-19. This clone showed up just once. As processed by the authors: Counts of nucleated cells, estimated from reference gene primer amplification, were obtained. The repertoire was sequenced with immunoSEQ multiplex PCR; TCRdb's copy has only in-frame clones and lacks some. V and J calls and clone size are copied from that table; D and trimming were computed from the DNA. The sample has 200,000 to 250,000 clones, roughly 90% seen once. The germline V gene encodes CDR1 SGHTA and CDR2 FQGTGA. The CDR3 runs to 14 residues. V lost 5 bases, J lost 3 bases, and 12 bases lay in between.

The rearrangement links TRBV7-3 to TRBJ2-3; D is unresolved. The sequence was obtained from a man aged 30 to 39 who had been exposed to COVID-19. The sample comprised PBMCs or T cells enriched from blood (not recorded which). CDR3 in amino acids: CASSPQALTDTQYF. CDR3 in DNA: TGTGCCAGCAGCCCCCAAGCGTTGACAGATACGCAGTATTTT.